These 19 T cell receptor beta chains came from one sample sequenced in a study of cytomegalovirus exposure and HLA in healthy donors. PCR amplification relied on 60 Vbeta primers (plus 13 Jbeta primers). Only in-frame clones appear in the TCRdb table, and some are missing; sequencing was by immunoSEQ multiplex PCR. The table shows roughly 170,000 clones, with 80% occurring only once. The material sequenced was PBMCs. The source of these receptors is a young man in good health and CMV-seropositive.

This chain joins TRBV19 and TRBJ1-5, with 11 bases fitting TRBD1. V shed 11 bases and J 1 base; nucleotides not matched to a gene: 4. In germline, CDR1 is LNHDA, CDR2 SQIVND (reference sequence). This CDR3 is 14 amino acids long. The CDR3 sequence is CAGGQGGSNQPQHF. The CDR3 bases are TGTGCCGGGGGACAGGGGGGAAGCAATCAGCCCCAGCATTTT.

V is TRBV27 and J is TRBJ1-1, with a possible D match to TRBD1 (5 bases). The V gene lost 9 bases and the J gene lost 4 bases, with 9 bases spanning the gap. Germline assignment: CDR1 MNHEY and CDR2 SMNVEV (reference sequence). The CDR3 length is 11 residues. The CDR3 coding sequence is TGTGCCAGTAAGCAGGGCACTGAAGCTTTCTTT. As protein: CASKQGTEAFF.

J is TRBJ2-5 and V is TRBV5-1, with D tentatively TRBD1 (5 bases). V lost 0 bases and J lost 4, with 10 bases in between. The germline gives CDR1 SGHRS, CDR2 YFSETQ. This CDR3 comprises 14 residues. CDR3 nucleotide sequence: TGCGCCAGCAGCTTGGTCAGGGCTCCAGAGACCCAGTACTTC. Translating gives CASSLVRAPETQYF.

The chain links TRBV12-5 to TRBJ2-5, with D unresolved. CDR1 and CDR2 (germline): LGHNT, FRNRAP. The CDR3 is 12 residues long. The V end lost 6 bases, the J end lost 4 bases, and 9 bases lay between the germline ends. CDR3 sequence reads: CASGPSRETQYF. The CDR3 DNA reads TGTGCTAGTGGCCCCTCTAGAGAGACCCAGTACTTC.

This clone was observed a few times. The V call is TRBV6-4, the J call TRBJ2-2, with unresolved D. Trimming cost V 5 bases and J 0 bases, with 10 bases left between them. The CDR3 covers 15 residues. The germline V gene has CDR1 MRHNA and CDR2 SNTAGT. The CDR3 region is CASSPVSSNTGELFF. DNA of the CDR3: TGTGCCAGCAGTCCCGTTAGTTCGAACACCGGGGAGCTGTTTTTT.

The V and J genes are TRBV5-4 and TRBJ2-3, with a tentative D call TRBD1 (6 bases). The length of the CDR3 is 17 residues. Germline V gene lookup returns CDR1 SGHNT and CDR2 YYREEE (reference sequence). V lost 0 bases and J 2 bases, leaving 16 bases between the germline ends. The CDR3 loop is CASSLEVGAGVTDTQYF. The CDR3 region has the DNA TGTGCCAGCAGCTTGGAGGTGGGGGCCGGAGTCACAGATACGCAGTATTTT.

The genes are TRBV19 and TRBJ1-5; 10 positions match TRBD1. Per germline, CDR1 LNHDA and CDR2 SQIVND (reference sequence). The CDR3 covers 15 residues. V trimming: 5 bases; J trimming: 6 bases; junction bases outside the gene matches: 7. For the CDR3, the DNA is TGTGCCAGTAGTGGAAGACAGGGGGCAGTTCAGCCCCAGCATTTT. This codes for CASSGRQGAVQPQHF.

This chain connects TRBV29-1 to TRBJ2-1, with 7 nucleotides matching TRBD2. Trimming took 4 bases from V and 3 from J; bases not matched to a gene: 6. This CDR3 has 14 amino acids. Germline V gene data show CDR1 as SQVTM and CDR2 as ANQGSEA. CDR3 sequence (DNA): TGCAGCGTTGGGAGCGGGAACATCTACAATGAGCAGTTCTTC. This codes for CSVGSGNIYNEQFF.

The chain links TRBV5-3 to TRBJ1-1; D not resolved. TRBV5-3 is classed as an ORF, of uncertain function. V lost 8 bases and J 6 bases, leaving 20 bases between the germline ends. This CDR3 spans 14 amino acids. In DNA, the CDR3 is TGTGCCAGTAACTCGGAGTTTTGCCGCGCTGAAGCTTTCTTT. Translating it yields CASNSEFCRAEAFF.

The chain recombines TRBV4-3 with TRBJ2-7; 9 nucleotides agree with TRBD1. Germline values: CDR1 LGHNA, CDR2 YSLEER. The CDR3 length is 15 residues. V shed 4 bases, J shed 3 bases, and the junction held 7 bases outside the gene matches. CDR3 DNA: TGCGCCAGCAGCCCAGTAGGGACAGGGAACTACGAGCAGTACTTC. Amino acid sequence: CASSPVGTGNYEQYF.

CDR3 protein: CASSPGRSTEAFF. CDR3 bases: TGTGCCAGCTCACCAGGCCGAAGCACTGAAGCTTTCTTT. This chain links TRBV18 with TRBJ1-1; no clear D. The germline CDR1 and CDR2 sequences are KGHSH and LQKENI. The CDR3 sequence is 13 residues long. Trimming shortened V by 2 bases and J by 4 bases, and 8 bases separated the two germline ends.

This clone has just one count. J is TRBJ2-1 and V is TRBV5-1; no reliable D call. The V end was cut by 0 bases, the J end by 4 bases, with 11 bases between. The CDR3 is made up of 15 amino acids. Germline CDR1 reads SGHRS; CDR2 reads YFSETQ. In nucleotides, the CDR3 is TGCGCCAGCAGCTTGGGGGTTTTGAGGTACAATGAGCAGTTCTTC. Its protein product is CASSLGVLRYNEQFF.

The chain links TRBV18 to TRBJ2-3; 7 bases agree with TRBD1. This CDR3 is 16 amino acids long. Per the germline V gene, CDR1 is KGHSH and CDR2 is LQKENI. V dropped 3 bases and J dropped 2; count of bases not matched to a gene: 8. The CDR3 DNA sequence: TGTGCCAGCTCACCCAACAAGGACAGGAACACAGATACGCAGTATTTT. As protein: CASSPNKDRNTDTQYF. The complete variable domain, with remaining parts taken from reference TRBV18 and TRBJ2-3, reads NAGVMQNPRHLVRRRGQEARLRCSPMKGHSHVYWYRQLPEEGLKFMVYLQKENIIDESGMPKERFSAEFPKEGPSILRIQQVVRGDSAAYFCASSPNKDRNTDTQYFGPGTRLTVL.

This clone was recorded once. The rearrangement uses TRBV7-9 and TRBJ1-3; possible D gene TRBD1, 6 bases. This CDR3 contains 14 residues. Trimming took off 6 bases at V and 4 bases at J, with 13 bases between the two ends. CDR1 and CDR2 from the germline V gene are SEHNR and FQNEAQ (reference sequence). The CDR3 sequence is CASSLGTPGNTIYF. CDR3 DNA: TGTGCCAGCAGTTTGGGGACACCAGGAAACACCATATATTTT.

This chain links TRBV28 with TRBJ2-1; 8 nucleotides line up with TRBD2. V shed 8 bases, J shed 2 bases, and the junction held 5 bases outside the gene matches. Germline assignment: CDR1 MDHEN and CDR2 SYDVKM. This CDR3 comprises 14 residues. The CDR3 protein is CASRPGLAYNEQFF. CDR3 nucleotide sequence: TGTGCCAGCCGACCGGGACTAGCCTACAATGAGCAGTTCTTC.

This clone has only one observation. This chain uses TRBV19 with TRBJ2-1, with D possibly TRBD2 on 6 matching bases. Trimming cost V 7 bases and J 0 bases, with 10 bases left between them. CDR3 length: 14 residues. Germline V CDR1 and CDR2: LNHDA, SQIVND (reference sequence). The CDR3 sequence is CASTLADSYNEQFF. The DNA for the CDR3 is TGTGCCAGTACCTTAGCGGACTCCTACAATGAGCAGTTCTTC.

The chain uses TRBV15 and TRBJ1-1; unclear D gene. Germline V gene data show CDR1 as LNHNV and CDR2 as YYDKDF (reference sequence). V was pared by 8 bases and J by 2 bases, with 12 bases between. CDR3 size: 13 residues. CDR3 amino acids: CATQEGPNTEAFF. In DNA form, the CDR3 reads TGTGCCACCCAAGAGGGCCCTAACACTGAAGCTTTCTTT.

This clone appeared a few times. The chain combines TRBV6-5 with TRBJ2-1; 13 nucleotides line up with TRBD2. Germline V CDR1 and CDR2: MNHEY, SVGAGI. V lost 6 bases, J lost 9 bases, and 8 bases stayed unmatched. The CDR3 consists of 15 residues. This chain's CDR3 is CASSQLAGGRREQFF. DNA of the CDR3: TGTGCCAGCAGCCAACTAGCGGGAGGGCGCCGTGAGCAGTTCTTC.

V gene TRBV6-1 combines with J gene TRBJ2-1; 7 bases match TRBD2. Germline CDR1 reads MNHNS; CDR2 reads SASEGT. V lost 2 bases and J lost 4; bases outside the gene matches: 5. The CDR3 has 15 residues. CDR3 residues: CASSEPGGYYNEQFF. DNA for the CDR3: TGTGCCAGCAGTGAACCGGGGGGATATTACAATGAGCAGTTCTTC.